The table lists the clone carrying this TCR beta chain with a count of one. What it recognizes is unknown. The record originates from a study of cytomegalovirus exposure and HLA in healthy donors. Whole-study findings and limits: The authors considered a cluster of highly shared sequence variants likely to be a sequencing artifact. Immune exposure was documented only through CMV serostatus. Owing to their indistinguishability, certain V segments, notably TRBV6-2 and TRBV6-3, were excluded.

In germline, CDR1 is SGHTA, CDR2 FQGNSA. The CDR3 has 18 amino acids. Trimming took 3 bases from V and 7 from J, leaving 25 bases between them. 13 Jbeta primers and 60 Vbeta primers were used for the PCR. Method: immunoSEQ multiplex PCR; TCRdb's copy keeps in-frame clones and lacks some. The top ten clones hold roughly 4.2% of a sample with 100,000 to 120,000 clones, roughly 72% of them seen once. The sequencing input was PBMCs. This chain links TRBV7-2 with TRBJ2-1, with D possibly being TRBD2 (5 bases). The sequence derives from a woman between 35 and 50 years old in good health and CMV-seropositive. CDR3 loop: CASSFFSPFSGIANEQFF. The CDR3 DNA is TGTGCCAGCAGCTTCTTCTCCCCCTTTTCGGGAATTGCGAATGAGCAGTTCTTC.